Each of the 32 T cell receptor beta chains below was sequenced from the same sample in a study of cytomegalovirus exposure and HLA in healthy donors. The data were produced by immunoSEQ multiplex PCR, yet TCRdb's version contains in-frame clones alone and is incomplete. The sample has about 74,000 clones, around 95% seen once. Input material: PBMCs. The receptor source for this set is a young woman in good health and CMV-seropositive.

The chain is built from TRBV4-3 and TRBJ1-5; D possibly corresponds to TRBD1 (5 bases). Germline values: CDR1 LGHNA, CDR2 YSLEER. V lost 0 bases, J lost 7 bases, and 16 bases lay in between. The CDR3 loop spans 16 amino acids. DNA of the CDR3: TGCGCCAGCAGCCAAGATAAGACCCAGGGCGGACAGCCCCAGCATTTT. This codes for CASSQDKTQGGQPQHF.

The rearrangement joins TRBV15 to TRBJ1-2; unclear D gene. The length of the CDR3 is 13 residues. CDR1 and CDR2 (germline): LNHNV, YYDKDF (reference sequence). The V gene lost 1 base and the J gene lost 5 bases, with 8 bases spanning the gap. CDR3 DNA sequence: TGTGCCACCAGCAGAGGGGCAGATTATGGCTACACCTTC. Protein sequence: CATSRGADYGYTF.

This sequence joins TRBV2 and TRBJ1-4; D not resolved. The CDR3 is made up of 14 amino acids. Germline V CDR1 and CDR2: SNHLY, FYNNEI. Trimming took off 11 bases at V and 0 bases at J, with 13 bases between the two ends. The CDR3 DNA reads TGTGCCTCAAGGTGGACTGCAACTAATGAAAAACTGTTTTTT. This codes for CASRWTATNEKLFF.

CDR3 sequence: CASSFRLAESTDTQYF. The CDR3 nucleotides read TGCGCCAGCAGCTTTCGACTAGCGGAAAGCACAGATACGCAGTATTTT. The chain links TRBV5-1 to TRBJ2-3, with TRBD2 identical over 9 bases. J was trimmed by 0 bases and V by 2 bases; bases with no gene match: 4. Germline-derived CDR1 and CDR2 are SGHRS and YFSETQ. The CDR3 is made up of 16 amino acids.

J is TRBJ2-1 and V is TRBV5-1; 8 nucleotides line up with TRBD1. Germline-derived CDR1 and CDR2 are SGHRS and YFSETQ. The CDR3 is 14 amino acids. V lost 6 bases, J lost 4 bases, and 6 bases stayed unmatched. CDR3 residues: CASTSGTGYNEQFF. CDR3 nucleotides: TGCGCCAGCACTTCCGGGACAGGATACAATGAGCAGTTCTTC.

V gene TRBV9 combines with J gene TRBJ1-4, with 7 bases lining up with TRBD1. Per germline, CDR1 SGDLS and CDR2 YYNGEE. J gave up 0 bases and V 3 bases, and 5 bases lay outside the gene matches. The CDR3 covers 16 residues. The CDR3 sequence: CASSATQGATNEKLFF. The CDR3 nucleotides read TGTGCCAGCAGCGCCACCCAGGGGGCAACTAATGAAAAACTGTTTTTT.

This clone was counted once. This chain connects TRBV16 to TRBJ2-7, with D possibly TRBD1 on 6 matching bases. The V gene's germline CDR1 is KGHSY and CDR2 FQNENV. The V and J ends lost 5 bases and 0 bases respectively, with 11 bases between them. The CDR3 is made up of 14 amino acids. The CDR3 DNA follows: TGTGCCAGCAGCGGGACATCGAGCTCCTACGAGCAGTACTTC. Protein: CASSGTSSSYEQYF.

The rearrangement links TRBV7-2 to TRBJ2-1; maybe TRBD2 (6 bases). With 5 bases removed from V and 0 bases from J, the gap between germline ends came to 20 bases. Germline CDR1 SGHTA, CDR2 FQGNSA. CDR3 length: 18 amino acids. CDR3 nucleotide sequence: TGTGCCAGCAGCGGGATCGGGACTTCCAAACGCTCCTACAATGAGCAGTTCTTC. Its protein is CASSGIGTSKRSYNEQFF.

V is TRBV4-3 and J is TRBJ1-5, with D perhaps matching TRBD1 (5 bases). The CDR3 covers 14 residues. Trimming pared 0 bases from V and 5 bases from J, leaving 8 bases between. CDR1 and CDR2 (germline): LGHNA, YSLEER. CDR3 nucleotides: TGCGCCAGCAGCCAAGACAGGGCATATCAGCCCCAGCATTTT. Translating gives CASSQDRAYQPQHF.

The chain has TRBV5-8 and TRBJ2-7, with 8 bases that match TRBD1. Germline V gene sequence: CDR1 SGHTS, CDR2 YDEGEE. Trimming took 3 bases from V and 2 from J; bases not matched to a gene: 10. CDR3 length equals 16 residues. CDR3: CASSSRHRGITYEQYF. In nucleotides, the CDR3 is TGTGCCAGCAGCTCCCGCCACAGGGGGATCACCTACGAGCAGTACTTC.

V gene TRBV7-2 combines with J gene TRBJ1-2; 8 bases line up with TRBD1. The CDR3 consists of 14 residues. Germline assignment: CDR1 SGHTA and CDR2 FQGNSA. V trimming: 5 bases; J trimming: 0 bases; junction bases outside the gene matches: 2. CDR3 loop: CASSEDRANYGYTF. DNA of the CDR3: TGTGCCAGCAGCGAGGACAGGGCTAACTATGGCTACACCTTC. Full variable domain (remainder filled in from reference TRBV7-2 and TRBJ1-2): GAGVSQSPSNKVTEKGKDVELRCDPISGHTALYWYRQSLGQGLEFLIYFQGNSAPDKSGLPSDRFSAERTGGSVSTLTIQRTQQEDSAVYLCASSEDRANYGYTFGSGTRLTVV.

The CDR3 is CASSLHNVDTEAFF. The CDR3 DNA sequence: TGTGCCAGCAGCTTACACAACGTGGACACTGAAGCTTTCTTT. J is TRBJ1-1 and V is TRBV7-6; D not resolved. Trimming shortened V by 2 bases and J by 3 bases, and 10 bases separated the two germline ends. Germline V gene lookup returns CDR1 SGHVS and CDR2 FNYEAQ. CDR3 size: 14 residues.

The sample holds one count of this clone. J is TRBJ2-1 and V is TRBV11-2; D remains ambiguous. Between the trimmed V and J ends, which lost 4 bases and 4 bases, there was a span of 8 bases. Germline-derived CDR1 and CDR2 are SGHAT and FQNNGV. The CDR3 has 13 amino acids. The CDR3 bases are TGTGCCAGCAGCTCTCCGAGGTACAATGAGCAGTTCTTC. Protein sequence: CASSSPRYNEQFF. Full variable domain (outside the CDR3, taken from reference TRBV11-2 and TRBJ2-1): EAGVAQSPRYKIIEKRQSVAFWCNPISGHATLYWYQQILGQGPKLLIQFQNNGVVDDSQLPKDRFSAERLKGVDSTLKIQPAKLEDSAVYLCASSSPRYNEQFFGPGTRLTVL.

CDR3 DNA sequence: TGTGCCAGTAGCCCTTTTAGCAGCTCGAACACCGGGGAGCTGTTTTTT. Protein product: CASSPFSSSNTGELFF. This chain joins TRBV19 and TRBJ2-2, with D hard to call. The CDR3 is made up of 16 amino acids. The V and J ends lost 6 bases and 0 bases respectively, with 14 bases between them. In germline, CDR1 is LNHDA, CDR2 SQIVND (reference sequence).

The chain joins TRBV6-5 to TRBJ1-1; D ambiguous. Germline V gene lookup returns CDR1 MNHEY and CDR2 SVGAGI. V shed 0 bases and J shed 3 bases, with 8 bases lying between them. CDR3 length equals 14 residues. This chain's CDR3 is CASSYSEAHTEAFF. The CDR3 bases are TGTGCCAGCAGTTACTCAGAGGCGCACACTGAAGCTTTCTTT.

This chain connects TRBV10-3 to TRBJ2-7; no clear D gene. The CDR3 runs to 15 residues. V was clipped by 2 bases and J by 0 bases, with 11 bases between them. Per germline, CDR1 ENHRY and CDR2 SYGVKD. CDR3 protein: CAISEDDKFSYEQYF. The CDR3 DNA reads TGTGCCATCAGTGAGGACGACAAATTCTCCTACGAGCAGTACTTC.

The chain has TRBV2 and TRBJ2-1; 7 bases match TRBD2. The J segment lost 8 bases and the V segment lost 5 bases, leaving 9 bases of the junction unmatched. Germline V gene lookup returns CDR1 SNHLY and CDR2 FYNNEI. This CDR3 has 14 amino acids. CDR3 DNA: TGTGCCAGCAGTCCCGGACTAGGCGGTGATGAGCAGTTCTTC. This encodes CASSPGLGGDEQFF.

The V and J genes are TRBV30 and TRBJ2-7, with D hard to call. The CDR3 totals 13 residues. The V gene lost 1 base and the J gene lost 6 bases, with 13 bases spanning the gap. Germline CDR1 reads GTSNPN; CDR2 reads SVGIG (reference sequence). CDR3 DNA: TGTGCCTGGAGTGCGAAAGCCCGTGGCGAGCAGTACTTC. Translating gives CAWSAKARGEQYF. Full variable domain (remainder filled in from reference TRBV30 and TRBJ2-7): SQTIHQWPATLVQPVGSPLSLECTVEGTSNPNLYWYRQAAGRGLQLLFYSVGIGQISSEVPQNLSASRPQDRQFILSSKKLLLSDSGFYLCAWSAKARGEQYFGPGTRLTVT.

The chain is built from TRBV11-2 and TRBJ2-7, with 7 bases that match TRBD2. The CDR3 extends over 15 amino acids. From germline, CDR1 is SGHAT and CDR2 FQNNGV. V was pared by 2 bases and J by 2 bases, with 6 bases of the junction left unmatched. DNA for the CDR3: TGTGCCAGCAGCTTATCTCGAGGGAGGGCCTACGAGCAGTACTTC. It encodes CASSLSRGRAYEQYF.

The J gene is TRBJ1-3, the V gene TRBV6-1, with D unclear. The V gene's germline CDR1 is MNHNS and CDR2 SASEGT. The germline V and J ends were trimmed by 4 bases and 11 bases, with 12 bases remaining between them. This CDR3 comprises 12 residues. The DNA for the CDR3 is TGTGCCAGCAGTGGAGGAGGGATGGCCATATATTTT. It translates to CASSGGGMAIYF.

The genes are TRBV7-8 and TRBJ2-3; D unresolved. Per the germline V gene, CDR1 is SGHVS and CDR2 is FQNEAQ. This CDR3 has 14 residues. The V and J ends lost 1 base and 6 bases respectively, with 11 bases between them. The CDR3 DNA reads TGTGCCAGCAGCTTAGTCGTGACAAGGGATACGCAGTATTTT. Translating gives CASSLVVTRDTQYF.

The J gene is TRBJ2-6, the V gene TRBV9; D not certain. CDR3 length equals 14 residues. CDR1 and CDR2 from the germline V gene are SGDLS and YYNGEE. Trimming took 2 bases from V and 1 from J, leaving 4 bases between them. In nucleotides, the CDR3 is TGTGCCAGCAGCGTCCCTTCTGGGGCCAACGTCCTGACTTTC. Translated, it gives CASSVPSGANVLTF.

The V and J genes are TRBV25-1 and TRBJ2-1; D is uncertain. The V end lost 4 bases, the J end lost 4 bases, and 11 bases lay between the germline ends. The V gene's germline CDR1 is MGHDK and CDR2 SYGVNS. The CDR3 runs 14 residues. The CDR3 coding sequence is TGTGCCAGCAGTGCCTTCAACGGGTACAATGAGCAGTTCTTC. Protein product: CASSAFNGYNEQFF.

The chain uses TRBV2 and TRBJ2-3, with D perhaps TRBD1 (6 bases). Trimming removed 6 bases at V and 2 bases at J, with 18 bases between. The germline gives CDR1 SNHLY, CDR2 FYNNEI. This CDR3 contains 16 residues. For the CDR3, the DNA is TGTGCCAGCAGCCAAAACCTGGGGACAATCACAGATACGCAGTATTTT. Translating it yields CASSQNLGTITDTQYF.

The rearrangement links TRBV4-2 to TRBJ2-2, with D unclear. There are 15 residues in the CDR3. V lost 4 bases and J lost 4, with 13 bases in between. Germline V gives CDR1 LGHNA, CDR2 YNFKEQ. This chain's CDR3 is CASSLRTPGTGELFF. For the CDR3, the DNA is TGTGCCAGCAGCCTTAGAACCCCAGGCACCGGGGAGCTGTTTTTT.

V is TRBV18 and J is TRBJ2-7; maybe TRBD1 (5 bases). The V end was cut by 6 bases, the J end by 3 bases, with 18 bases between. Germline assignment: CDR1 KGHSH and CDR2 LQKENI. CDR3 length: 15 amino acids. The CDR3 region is CASSRNPTALYEQYF. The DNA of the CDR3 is TGTGCCAGCTCGCGCAACCCGACAGCTCTCTACGAGCAGTACTTC.

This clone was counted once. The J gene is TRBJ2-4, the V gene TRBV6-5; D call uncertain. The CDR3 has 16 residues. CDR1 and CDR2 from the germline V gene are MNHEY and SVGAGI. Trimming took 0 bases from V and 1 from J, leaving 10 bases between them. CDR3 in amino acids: CASSYSRMLAKNIQYF. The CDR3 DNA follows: TGTGCCAGCAGTTACTCGAGAATGTTGGCCAAAAACATTCAGTACTTC.

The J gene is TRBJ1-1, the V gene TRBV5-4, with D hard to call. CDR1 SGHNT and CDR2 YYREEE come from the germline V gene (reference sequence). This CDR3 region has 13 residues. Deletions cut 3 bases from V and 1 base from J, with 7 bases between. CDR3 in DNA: TGTGCCAGCAGCTGGGAGGGGAACACTGAAGCTTTCTTT. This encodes CASSWEGNTEAFF.

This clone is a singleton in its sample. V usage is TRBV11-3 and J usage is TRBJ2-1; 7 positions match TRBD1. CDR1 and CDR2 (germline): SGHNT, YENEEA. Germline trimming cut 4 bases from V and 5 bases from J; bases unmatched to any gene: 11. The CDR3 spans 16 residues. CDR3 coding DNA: TGTGCCAGCAGCTCAGACAGGGTGGTCGTCCACAATGAGCAGTTCTTC. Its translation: CASSSDRVVVHNEQFF.

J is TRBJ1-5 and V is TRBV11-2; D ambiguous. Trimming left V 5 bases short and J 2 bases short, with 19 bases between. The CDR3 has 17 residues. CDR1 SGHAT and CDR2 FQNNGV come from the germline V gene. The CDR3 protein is CASSPAGARGGNQPQHF. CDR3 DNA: TGTGCCAGCAGCCCAGCCGGAGCGCGGGGTGGCAATCAGCCCCAGCATTTT.

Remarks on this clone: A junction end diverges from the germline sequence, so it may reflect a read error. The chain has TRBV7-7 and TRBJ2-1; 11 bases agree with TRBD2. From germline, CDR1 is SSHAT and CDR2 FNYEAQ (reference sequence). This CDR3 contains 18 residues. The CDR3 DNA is TGTGCTAGCAGCTTAGCGCAGGGACTAGCGGCCCCCTACAATGAGCAGTTCTTC. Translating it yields CASSLAQGLAAPYNEQFF.

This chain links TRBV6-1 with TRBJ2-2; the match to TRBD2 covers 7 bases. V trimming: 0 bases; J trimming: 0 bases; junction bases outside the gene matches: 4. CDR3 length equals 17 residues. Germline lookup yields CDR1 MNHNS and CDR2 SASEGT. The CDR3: CASSEARLAANTGELFF. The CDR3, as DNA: TGTGCCAGCAGTGAAGCACGGCTAGCGGCGAACACCGGGGAGCTGTTTTTT.